This entry describes one T cell receptor (beta chain). No antigen is known for it. This specimen belongs to a study of post-analysis software for immune sequencing data. Study summary: The patients showed relapsing-remitting, secondary progressive and progressive-relapsing multiple sclerosis courses. Overall study findings and caveats: In multiple sclerosis, normalized Chao1 diversity was significantly below that of controls. Five TRBV segments, including TRBV5-6, TRBV5-1 and TRBV20-1, were more frequent in patients than controls. Co-batched samples clustered tightly together by F measure.

TCR beta cDNA libraries had unique molecular identifiers. Input of 1 to 10 million T cells yielded some 500,000 cDNA molecules. One entry per CDR3 protein results from TCRdb running MiXCR on the PCR reads. The repertoire has roughly 670,000 distinct CDR3 sequences, more than 50% of them found once; the top ten carry about 11%. Germline assignment: CDR1 DFQATT and CDR2 SNEGSKA (reference sequence). This CDR3 has 17 residues. V lost 0 bases, J lost 4 bases, and 20 bases lay in between. The gene calls are TRBV20-1 and TRBJ2-3; possibly TRBD1 or TRBD2 for D (6 bases each). The receptor comes from a girl aged 2-10 years with multiple sclerosis. Sequenced: blood. The CDR3 here is CSARDLRAGEASDTQYF. For the CDR3, the DNA is TGCAGTGCTAGAGATCTCCGGGCAGGGGAGGCCTCAGATACGCAGTATTTT.